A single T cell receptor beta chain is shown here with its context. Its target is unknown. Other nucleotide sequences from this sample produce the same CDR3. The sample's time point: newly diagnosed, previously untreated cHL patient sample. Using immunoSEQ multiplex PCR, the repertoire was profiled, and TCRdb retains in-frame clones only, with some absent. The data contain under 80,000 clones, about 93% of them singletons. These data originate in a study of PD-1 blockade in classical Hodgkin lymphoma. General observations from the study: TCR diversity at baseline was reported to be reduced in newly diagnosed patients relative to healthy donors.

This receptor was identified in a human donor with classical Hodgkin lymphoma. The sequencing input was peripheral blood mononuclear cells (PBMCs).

The CDR3 DNA sequence: TGTGCCAGCAGCGTCACTAGCGGGAACAATGAGCAGTTCTTC. The encoded protein is CASSVTSGNNEQFF. J is TRBJ2-1 and V is TRBV9; 10 bases are a match to TRBD2. Unmatched junction bases numbered 1, after V lost 2 bases and J lost 5 bases. Germline V lookup: CDR1 SGDLS, CDR2 YYNGEE. This CDR3 has 14 amino acids.